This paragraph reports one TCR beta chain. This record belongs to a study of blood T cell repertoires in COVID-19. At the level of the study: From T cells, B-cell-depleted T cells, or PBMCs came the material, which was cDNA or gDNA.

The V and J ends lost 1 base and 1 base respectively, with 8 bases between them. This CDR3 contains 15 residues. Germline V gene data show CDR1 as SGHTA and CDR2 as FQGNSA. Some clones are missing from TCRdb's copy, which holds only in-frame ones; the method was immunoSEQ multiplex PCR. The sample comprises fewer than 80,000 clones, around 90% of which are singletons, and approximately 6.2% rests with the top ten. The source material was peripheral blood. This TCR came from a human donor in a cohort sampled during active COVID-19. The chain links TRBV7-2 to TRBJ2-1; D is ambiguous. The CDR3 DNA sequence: TGTGCCAGCAGCTTAGACAGTAGGTCCTACAATGAGCAGTTCTTC. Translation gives CASSLDSRSYNEQFF.